This T cell receptor (beta chain) was identified during a study of long-term antiretroviral therapy in people with HIV. Study outcomes and limitations: The repertoire was dominated at all time points by clones expanded before ART. Post-ART diversity increased but stayed below transplant donor controls.

CDR1 SGHTA and CDR2 FQGNSA come from the germline V gene. The CDR3 is made up of 14 amino acids. V was clipped by 2 bases and J by 0 bases, with 8 bases between them. Researchers report immunoSEQ v3.0 was run at survey level. Sequencing was designed to cover roughly 35,000-55,000 T-cell genomes in each sample. The repertoire was sequenced with immunoSEQ multiplex PCR; TCRdb's copy has only in-frame clones and lacks some. In the table there are roughly 30,000 clones, 80% to 90% of which are singletons. For this clone: Its antigen remains unknown.

United States facilities provided treatment to all participants with HIV. The chain is built from TRBV7-2 and TRBJ2-7; D is unresolved. This TCR came from a man aged 18-30 years with HIV. The sample in question was unsorted PBMCs, obtained 0.8 years before starting antiretroviral therapy. The CDR3 DNA follows: TGTGCCAGCAGCTTAATAGGGTCCTCCTACGAGCAGTACTTC. Amino acids: CASSLIGSSYEQYF. Full variable domain (missing parts from reference TRBV7-2 and TRBJ2-7): GAGVSQSPSNKVTEKGKDVELRCDPISGHTALYWYRQSLGQGLEFLIYFQGNSAPDKSGLPSDRFSAERTGGSVSTLTIQRTQQEDSAVYLCASSLIGSSYEQYFGPGTRLTVT.